Presented here are 22 T cell receptor beta chains from one specimen sequenced in a study of cytomegalovirus exposure and HLA in healthy donors. Vbeta (60) and Jbeta (13) primers were used in the PCR. Method: immunoSEQ multiplex PCR; TCRdb's copy keeps in-frame clones and lacks some. Found here are under 200,000 clones, roughly 80% of them singletons; the top ten hold 3.8%. Material: PBMCs. The receptors here all came from a man aged 50 to 60 in good health and CMV-seronegative.

This sequence joins TRBV29-1 and TRBJ2-7; a possible D gene is TRBD2 (6 bases). Germline assignment: CDR1 SQVTM and CDR2 ANQGSEA. Trimming took off 3 bases at V and 0 bases at J, with 12 bases between the two ends. This CDR3 comprises 14 residues. CDR3 loop: CSVEGGSPSYEQYF. CDR3 DNA: TGCAGCGTTGAGGGGGGTTCACCCTCCTACGAGCAGTACTTC.

The chain links TRBV4-3 to TRBJ2-7, with TRBD2 identical over 7 bases. CDR1 LGHNA and CDR2 YSLEER come from the germline V gene. The CDR3 is made up of 16 amino acids. Trimming removed 0 bases from V and 0 bases from J; junction bases left unmatched: 5. The CDR3 loop is CASSQDWGGSSYEQYF. In DNA form, the CDR3 reads TGCGCCAGCAGCCAAGATTGGGGGGGGAGCTCCTACGAGCAGTACTTC.

This clone was recorded once. This CDR3 reads CASSQGTRGQGYEQYF. The CDR3 DNA sequence: TGCGCCAGCAGCCAAGGAACGAGGGGACAGGGATACGAGCAGTACTTC. This chain links TRBV4-3 with TRBJ2-7; the match to TRBD1 covers 9 bases. The V and J ends lost 1 base and 4 bases, in that order; junction bases with no gene match: 8. This CDR3 comprises 16 residues. CDR1 and CDR2 (germline): LGHNA, YSLEER.

This chain connects TRBV11-2 to TRBJ1-3; a weak D match, TRBD1 (6 bases). The CDR3 extends over 15 amino acids. Trimming pared 5 bases from V and 0 bases from J, leaving 11 bases between. From germline, CDR1 is SGHAT and CDR2 FQNNGV. The CDR3 is CASSAGAHSGNTIYF. The CDR3 DNA follows: TGTGCCAGCAGCGCGGGGGCCCACTCTGGAAACACCATATATTTT.

This sequence joins TRBV9 and TRBJ2-6; the D gene is possibly TRBD2 (6 bases). V was cut by 3 bases and J by 4 bases, with 17 bases left in between. Per the germline V gene, CDR1 is SGDLS and CDR2 is YYNGEE. The CDR3 extends over 17 amino acids. The CDR3 sequence is CASSEQGGMAGANVLTF. In DNA form, the CDR3 reads TGTGCCAGCAGCGAGCAAGGAGGGATGGCCGGGGCCAACGTCCTGACTTTC.

The chain uses TRBV10-3 and TRBJ2-7; 9 nucleotides align to TRBD1. This CDR3 has 11 residues. Trimming took 6 bases from V and 6 from J; bases not matched to a gene: 0. Germline CDR1 is ENHRY and CDR2 is SYGVKD. CDR3 amino acids: CAIRTGGEQYF. The DNA for the CDR3 is TGTGCCATCAGGACAGGGGGCGAGCAGTACTTC.

The chain employs TRBV7-6 and TRBJ1-6, with TRBD1 matching over 7 bases. The germline gives CDR1 SGHVS, CDR2 FNYEAQ. This CDR3 region has 18 residues. The CDR3 DNA is TGTGCGCCAGAGACATCCGGGACAGATACCCGCGCTGTATCACCCCTCCACTTT. Protein: CAPETSGTDTRAVSPLHF.

The V call is TRBV7-2, the J call TRBJ2-3, with D possibly matching TRBD1 (5 bases). In germline, CDR1 is SGHTA, CDR2 FQGNSA. V was clipped by 5 bases and J by 1 base, with 13 bases between them. CDR3 length equals 15 residues. The CDR3, as DNA: TGTGCCAGCAGCCCCGACAGTATACGCACAGATACGCAGTATTTT. It specifies CASSPDSIRTDTQYF.

In this sample, this clone turned up once. The chain links TRBV25-1 to TRBJ1-2, with 7 positions matching TRBD1. From germline, CDR1 is MGHDK and CDR2 SYGVNS. The CDR3 runs to 16 residues. The V segment lost 6 bases and the J segment 0 bases; nucleotides outside the gene matches: 10. The CDR3 loop is CASRDPGTAANYGYTF. The CDR3 region has the DNA TGTGCCAGCAGGGACCCCGGGACAGCGGCTAACTATGGCTACACCTTC.

The rearrangement joins TRBV7-9 to TRBJ2-7, with D possibly TRBD1 on 6 matching bases. Per the germline V gene, CDR1 is SEHNR and CDR2 is FQNEAQ (reference sequence). The V gene lost 8 bases and the J gene lost 2 bases, with 16 bases spanning the gap. This CDR3 has 14 amino acids. CDR3 DNA: TGTGCCAGCGCTAAGAGGGACAACACCTACGAGCAGTACTTC. Amino acids: CASAKRDNTYEQYF.

This chain uses TRBV7-7 with TRBJ2-5, with 10 bases fitting TRBD2. V gave up 4 bases and J gave up 2 bases; unmatched junction bases: 4. Germline CDR1 is SSHAT and CDR2 is FNYEAQ (reference sequence). This CDR3 has 15 residues. The CDR3 reads CASSSWTSGQETQYF. The CDR3 nucleotides are TGTGCCAGCAGCTCCTGGACTAGCGGACAAGAGACCCAGTACTTC.

The chain joins TRBV7-9 to TRBJ1-1, with TRBD1 matching over 7 bases. This CDR3 has 14 residues. Germline CDR1 and CDR2: SEHNR and FQNEAQ (reference sequence). Germline trimming cut 3 bases from V and 6 bases from J; bases unmatched to any gene: 7. As DNA, the CDR3 is TGTGCCAGCAGCTTCGGGACAGAGAGCGCTGAAGCTTTCTTT. Translation gives CASSFGTESAEAFF. Full variable domain (outside the CDR3, taken from reference TRBV7-9 and TRBJ1-1): DTGVSQNPRHKITKRGQNVTFRCDPISEHNRLYWYRQTLGQGPEFLTYFQNEAQLEKSRLLSDRFSAERPKGSFSTLEIQRTEQGDSAMYLCASSFGTESAEAFFGQGTRLTVV.

The V gene is TRBV9, the J gene TRBJ1-1; 8 positions match TRBD1. The germline gives CDR1 SGDLS, CDR2 YYNGEE. The CDR3 sequence is 14 residues long. V shed 3 bases and J 3 bases; nucleotides not matched to a gene: 4. The CDR3 bases are TGTGCCAGCAGCGGCGGGACAGGCTACACTGAAGCTTTCTTT. Its protein product is CASSGGTGYTEAFF.

The rearrangement links TRBV7-2 to TRBJ2-5; TRBD1 agrees at 7 bases. This CDR3 has 13 amino acids. Germline lookup yields CDR1 SGHTA and CDR2 FQGNSA. After removal of 5 bases from V and 4 bases from J, the junction contained 4 bases not matched to a gene. CDR3 in DNA: TGTGCCAGCAGCCGACAGGGCGGAGAGACCCAGTACTTC. Translation: CASSRQGGETQYF.

The rearrangement links TRBV7-2 to TRBJ2-3; TRBD2 matches 7 bases. From germline, CDR1 is SGHTA and CDR2 FQGNSA. The J segment lost 2 bases and the V segment lost 2 bases, leaving 7 bases of the junction unmatched. The CDR3 is made up of 16 amino acids. CDR3 in amino acids: CASSLTGTKNTDTQYF. CDR3 bases: TGTGCCAGCAGCTTAACCGGGACTAAGAACACAGATACGCAGTATTTT.

The chain employs TRBV4-3 and TRBJ2-1; D is perhaps TRBD2 (6 bases). CDR3 size: 14 residues. CDR1 is LGHNA, CDR2 YSLEER, per germline. V lost 4 bases, J lost 11 bases, and 18 bases lay in between. Here the CDR3 DNA reads TGCGCCAGCAGCCCGGGAGAGTTGAGGATACAGCAGTTCTTC. It specifies CASSPGELRIQQFF.

The genes are TRBV7-9 and TRBJ2-2; D gene uncertain. The V gene lost 0 bases and the J gene lost 7 bases, with 9 bases spanning the gap. Germline values: CDR1 SEHNR, CDR2 FQNEAQ (reference sequence). This CDR3 comprises 14 residues. CDR3 DNA: TGTGCCAGCAGCTTAGCGGCCTCCGACGGGGAGCTGTTTTTT. Its protein is CASSLAASDGELFF.

This clone was recorded only once. The chain carries TRBV19 and TRBJ2-5; D unclear. Trimming stripped 4 bases from V and 3 bases from J, with 6 bases between. The V gene's germline CDR1 is LNHDA and CDR2 SQIVND (reference sequence). CDR3 size: 12 residues. The CDR3 region has the DNA TGTGCCAGTAGTACCCAGAAAGAGACCCAGTACTTC. Encoded protein: CASSTQKETQYF.

A single count supports this clone. The V gene is TRBV7-9, the J gene TRBJ1-4; TRBD1 might be the D (6 bases). The V gene's germline CDR1 is SEHNR and CDR2 FQNEAQ (reference sequence). V was shortened by 3 bases and J by 7 bases, with 12 bases between the two germline ends. This CDR3 has 14 residues. This chain's CDR3 is CASSLLQGSEKLFF. The DNA for the CDR3 is TGTGCCAGCAGCTTGTTACAGGGTTCTGAAAAACTGTTTTTT.

This clone was counted a single time. The V gene is TRBV7-2, the J gene TRBJ1-4; D gene ambiguous. V dropped 1 base and J dropped 4 bases, with 10 bases sitting between them. Germline V gives CDR1 SGHTA, CDR2 FQGNSA. The CDR3 extends over 15 amino acids. CDR3 in DNA: TGTGCCAGCAGCTTAGGAGGGATATATAATGAAAAACTGTTTTTT. Its protein product is CASSLGGIYNEKLFF.

The V and J genes are TRBV14 and TRBJ1-2, with TRBD1 as a possible D gene (5 bases). The germline V gene encodes CDR1 SGHDN and CDR2 FVKESK. The CDR3 totals 13 residues. Trimming cost V 4 bases and J 8 bases, with 14 bases left between them. The CDR3 here is CASSPRDLGGYTF. The CDR3 nucleotides read TGTGCCAGCAGCCCCAGGGACTTAGGGGGCTACACCTTC. Full variable domain (missing parts from reference TRBV14 and TRBJ1-2): EAGVTQFPSHSVIEKGQTVTLRCDPISGHDNLYWYRRVMGKEIKFLLHFVKESKQDESGMPNNRFLAERTGGTYSTLKVQPAELEDSGVYFCASSPRDLGGYTFGSGTRLTVV.

For the CDR3, the DNA is TGCAGCGTTGCGACCCCACAGGGAATTCATATATCCTACGAGCAGTACTTC. This translates into CSVATPQGIHISYEQYF. The chain employs TRBV29-1 and TRBJ2-7; possibly TRBD1 for D (6 bases). CDR1 is SQVTM and CDR2 is ANQGSEA in the germline V gene. This CDR3 is built from 17 residues. The V end lost 4 bases, the J end lost 1 base, and 23 bases lay between the germline ends.